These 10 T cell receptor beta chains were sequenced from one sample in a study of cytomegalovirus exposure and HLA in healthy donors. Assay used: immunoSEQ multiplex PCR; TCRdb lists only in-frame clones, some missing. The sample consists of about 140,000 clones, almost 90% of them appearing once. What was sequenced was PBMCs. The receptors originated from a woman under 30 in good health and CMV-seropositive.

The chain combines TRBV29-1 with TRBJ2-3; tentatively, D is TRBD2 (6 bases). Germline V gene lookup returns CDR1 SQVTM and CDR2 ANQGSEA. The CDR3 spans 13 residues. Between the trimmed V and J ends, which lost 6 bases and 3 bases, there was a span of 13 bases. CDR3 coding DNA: TGCAGCGTCCCTCTCGGGACTACAGATACGCAGTATTTT. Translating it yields CSVPLGTTDTQYF.

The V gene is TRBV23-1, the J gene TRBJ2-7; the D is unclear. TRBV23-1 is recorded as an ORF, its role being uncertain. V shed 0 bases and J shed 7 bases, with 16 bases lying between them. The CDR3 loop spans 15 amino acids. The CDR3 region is CASSQSGLLPGEQYF. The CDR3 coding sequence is TGCGCCAGCAGTCAATCGGGTCTCCTACCCGGGGAGCAGTACTTC.

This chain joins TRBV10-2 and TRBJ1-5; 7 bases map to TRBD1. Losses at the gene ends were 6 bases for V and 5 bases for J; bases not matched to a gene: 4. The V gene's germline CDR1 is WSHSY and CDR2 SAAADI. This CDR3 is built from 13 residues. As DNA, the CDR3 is TGCGCCAGCAGAGACAGGGAATATCAGCCCCAGCATTTT. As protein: CASRDREYQPQHF.

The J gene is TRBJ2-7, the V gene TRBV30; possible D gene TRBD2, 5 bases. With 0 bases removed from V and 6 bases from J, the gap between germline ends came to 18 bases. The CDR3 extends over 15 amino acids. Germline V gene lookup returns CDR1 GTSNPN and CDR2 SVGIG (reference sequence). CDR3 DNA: TGTGCCTGGAGTGTAGAGGAGGCTAGAGGGCGCGAGCAGTACTTC. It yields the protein CAWSVEEARGREQYF. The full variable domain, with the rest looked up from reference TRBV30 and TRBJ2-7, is SQTIHQWPATLVQPVGSPLSLECTVEGTSNPNLYWYRQAAGRGLQLLFYSVGIGQISSEVPQNLSASRPQDRQFILSSKKLLLSDSGFYLCAWSVEEARGREQYFGPGTRLTVT.

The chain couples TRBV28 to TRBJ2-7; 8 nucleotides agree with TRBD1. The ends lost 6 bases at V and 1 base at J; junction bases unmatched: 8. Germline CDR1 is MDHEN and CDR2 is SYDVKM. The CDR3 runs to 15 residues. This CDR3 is CASSSPGQESYEQYF. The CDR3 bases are TGTGCCAGCAGCTCACCGGGACAGGAGTCCTACGAGCAGTACTTC.

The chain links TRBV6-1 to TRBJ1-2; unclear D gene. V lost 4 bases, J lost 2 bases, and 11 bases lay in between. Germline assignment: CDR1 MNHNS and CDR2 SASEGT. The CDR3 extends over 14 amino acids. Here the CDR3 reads CASSGGGGNYGYTF. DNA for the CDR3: TGTGCCAGCAGTGGAGGAGGAGGGAACTATGGCTACACCTTC.

The CDR3 coding sequence is TGCAGCGTTGACGGGGGCAATGAGCAGTTCTTC. Its protein is CSVDGGNEQFF. The chain has TRBV29-1 and TRBJ2-1; perhaps TRBD2 as D (6 bases). CDR3 length: 11 amino acids. Germline CDR1 and CDR2: SQVTM and ANQGSEA. Trimming pared 3 bases from V and 6 bases from J, leaving 6 bases between.

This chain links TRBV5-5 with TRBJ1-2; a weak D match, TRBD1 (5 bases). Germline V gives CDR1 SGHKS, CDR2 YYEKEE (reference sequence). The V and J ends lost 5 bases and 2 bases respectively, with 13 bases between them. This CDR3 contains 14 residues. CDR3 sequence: CASSSRGRNYGYTF. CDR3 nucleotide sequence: TGTGCCAGCAGTTCGCGGGGACGGAACTATGGCTACACCTTC.

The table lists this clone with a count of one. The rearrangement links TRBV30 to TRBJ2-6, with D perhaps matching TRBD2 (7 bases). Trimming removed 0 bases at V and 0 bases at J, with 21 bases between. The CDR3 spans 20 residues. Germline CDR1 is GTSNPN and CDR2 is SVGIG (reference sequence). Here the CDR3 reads CAWSVPGGAKYSSGANVLTF. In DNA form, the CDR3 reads TGTGCCTGGAGTGTTCCGGGGGGCGCTAAATATAGCTCTGGGGCCAACGTCCTGACTTTC.

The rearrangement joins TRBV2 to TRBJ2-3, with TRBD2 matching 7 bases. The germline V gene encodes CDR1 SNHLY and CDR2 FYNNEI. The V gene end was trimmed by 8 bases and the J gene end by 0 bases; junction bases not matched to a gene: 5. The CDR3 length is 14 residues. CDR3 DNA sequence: TGTGCCAGCTTCGATAGCGGGAGCACAGATACGCAGTATTTT. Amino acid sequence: CASFDSGSTDTQYF.